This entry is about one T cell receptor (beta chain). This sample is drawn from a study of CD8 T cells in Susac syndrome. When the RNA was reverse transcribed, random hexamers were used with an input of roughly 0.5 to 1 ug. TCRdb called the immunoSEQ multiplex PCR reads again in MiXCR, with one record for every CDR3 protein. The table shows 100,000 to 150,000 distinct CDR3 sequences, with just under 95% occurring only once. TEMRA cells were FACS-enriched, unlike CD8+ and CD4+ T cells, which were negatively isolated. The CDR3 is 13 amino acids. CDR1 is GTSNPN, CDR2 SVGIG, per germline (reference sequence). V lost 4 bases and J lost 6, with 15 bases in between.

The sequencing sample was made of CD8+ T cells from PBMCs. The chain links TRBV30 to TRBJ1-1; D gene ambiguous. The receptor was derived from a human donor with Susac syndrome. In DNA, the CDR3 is TGTGCCTGGACTAAAGACATTAACGCTGAAGCTTTCTTT. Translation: CAWTKDINAEAFF.